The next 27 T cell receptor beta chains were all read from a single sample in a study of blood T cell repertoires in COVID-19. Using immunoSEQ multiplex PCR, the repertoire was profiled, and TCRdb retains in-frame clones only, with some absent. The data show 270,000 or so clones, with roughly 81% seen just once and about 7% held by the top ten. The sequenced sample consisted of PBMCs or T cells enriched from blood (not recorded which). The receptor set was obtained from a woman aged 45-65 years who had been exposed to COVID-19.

The CDR3 loop reads CASVAGRANYGYTF. The CDR3 DNA reads TGTGCCAGCGTCGCCGGCAGGGCCAACTATGGCTACACCTTC. This chain uses TRBV7-2 with TRBJ1-2, with D possibly TRBD1 on 5 matching bases. Trimming cost V 8 bases and J 2 bases, with 15 bases left between them. This CDR3 is built from 14 residues. Germline V lookup: CDR1 SGHTA, CDR2 FQGNSA. Using reference TRBV7-2 and TRBJ1-2 for the parts outside the CDR3, the full variable domain is GAGVSQSPSNKVTEKGKDVELRCDPISGHTALYWYRQSLGQGLEFLIYFQGNSAPDKSGLPSDRFSAERTGGSVSTLTIQRTQQEDSAVYLCASVAGRANYGYTFGSGTRLTVV.

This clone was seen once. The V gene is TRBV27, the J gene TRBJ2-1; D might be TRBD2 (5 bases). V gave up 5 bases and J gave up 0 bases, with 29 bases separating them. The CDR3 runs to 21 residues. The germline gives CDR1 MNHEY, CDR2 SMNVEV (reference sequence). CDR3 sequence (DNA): TGTGCCAGCAGTAACCTCCCGACCGGGGTCCATTTATGGAGCTCCTACAATGAGCAGTTCTTC. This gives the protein CASSNLPTGVHLWSSYNEQFF.

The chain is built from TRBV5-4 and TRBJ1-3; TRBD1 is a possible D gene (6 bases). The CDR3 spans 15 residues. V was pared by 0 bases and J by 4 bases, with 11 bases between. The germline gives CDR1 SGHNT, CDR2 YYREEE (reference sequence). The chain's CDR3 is CASSLGGTPGNTIYF. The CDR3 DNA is TGTGCCAGCAGCTTGGGAGGGACACCCGGAAACACCATATATTTT.

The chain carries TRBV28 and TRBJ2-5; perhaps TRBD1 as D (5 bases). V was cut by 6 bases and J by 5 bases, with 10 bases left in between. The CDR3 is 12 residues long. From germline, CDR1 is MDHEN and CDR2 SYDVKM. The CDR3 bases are TGTGCCAGCAGGCCCTCAGGGGAGACCCAGTACTTC. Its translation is CASRPSGETQYF.

CDR3 sequence (DNA): TGTGCCAGCAGTTTATCGGTTCATCCAGCCTACGAGCAGTACTTC. This gives the protein CASSLSVHPAYEQYF. The chain carries TRBV27 and TRBJ2-7, with D unresolved. The CDR3 length is 15 residues. Trimming removed 0 bases from V and 2 bases from J, with 11 bases in between. Germline CDR1 is MNHEY and CDR2 is SMNVEV (reference sequence).

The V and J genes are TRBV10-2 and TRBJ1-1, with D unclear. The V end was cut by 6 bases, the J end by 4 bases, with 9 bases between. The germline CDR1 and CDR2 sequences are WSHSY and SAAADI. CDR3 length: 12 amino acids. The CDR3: CASRVSGTEAFF. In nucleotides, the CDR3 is TGCGCCAGCAGGGTCTCGGGCACTGAAGCTTTCTTT.

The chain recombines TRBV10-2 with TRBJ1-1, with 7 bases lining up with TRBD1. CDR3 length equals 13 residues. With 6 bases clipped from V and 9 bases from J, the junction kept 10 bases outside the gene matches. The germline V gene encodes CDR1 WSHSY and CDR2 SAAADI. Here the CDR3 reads CASRRDREGKAFF. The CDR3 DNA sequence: TGCGCCAGCAGACGTGACAGGGAAGGGAAAGCTTTCTTT.

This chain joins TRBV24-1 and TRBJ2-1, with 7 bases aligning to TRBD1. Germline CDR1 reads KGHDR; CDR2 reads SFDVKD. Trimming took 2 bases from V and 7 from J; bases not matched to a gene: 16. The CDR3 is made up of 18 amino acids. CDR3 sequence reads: CATSDSPAGRGSRNEQFF. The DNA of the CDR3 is TGTGCCACCAGTGATTCCCCGGCCGGCAGGGGGTCACGGAATGAGCAGTTCTTC.

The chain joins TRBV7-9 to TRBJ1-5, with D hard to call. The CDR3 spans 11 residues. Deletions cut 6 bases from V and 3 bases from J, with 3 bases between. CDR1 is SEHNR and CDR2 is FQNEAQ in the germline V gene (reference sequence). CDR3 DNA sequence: TGTGCCAGCAGTATCAATCAGCCCCAGCATTTT. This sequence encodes CASSINQPQHF.

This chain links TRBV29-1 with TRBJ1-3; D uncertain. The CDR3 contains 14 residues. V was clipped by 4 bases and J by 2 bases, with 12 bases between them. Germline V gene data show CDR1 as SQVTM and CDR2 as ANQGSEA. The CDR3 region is CSVGTAAAGNTIYF. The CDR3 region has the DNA TGCAGCGTTGGAACAGCGGCGGCTGGAAACACCATATATTTT.

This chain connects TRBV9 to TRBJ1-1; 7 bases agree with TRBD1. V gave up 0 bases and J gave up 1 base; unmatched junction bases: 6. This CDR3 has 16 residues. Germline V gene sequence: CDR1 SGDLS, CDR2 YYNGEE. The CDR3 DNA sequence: TGTGCCAGCAGCGTAGTGGCAGGGGGAACGAACACTGAAGCTTTCTTT. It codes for CASSVVAGGTNTEAFF.

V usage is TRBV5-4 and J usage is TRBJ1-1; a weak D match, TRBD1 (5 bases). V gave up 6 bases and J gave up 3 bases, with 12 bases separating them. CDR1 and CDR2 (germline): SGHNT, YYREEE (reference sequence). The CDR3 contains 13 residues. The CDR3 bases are TGTGCCAGCATACGGGCGGGACACACTGAAGCTTTCTTT. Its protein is CASIRAGHTEAFF.

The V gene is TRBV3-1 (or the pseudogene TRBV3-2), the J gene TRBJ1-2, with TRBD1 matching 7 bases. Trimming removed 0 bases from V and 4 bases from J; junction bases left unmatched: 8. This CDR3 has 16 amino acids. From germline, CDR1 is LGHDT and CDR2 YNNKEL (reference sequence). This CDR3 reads CASSQDGGRGAYGYTF. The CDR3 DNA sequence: TGTGCCAGCAGCCAAGATGGGGGCAGGGGGGCCTATGGCTACACCTTC.

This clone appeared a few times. CDR3 bases: TGTGCCAGCAGTGACCGAGGGGCAGGGAGGGAGTTGAACACTGAAGCTTTCTTT. This translates into CASSDRGAGRELNTEAFF. J is TRBJ1-1 and V is TRBV6-1, with a possible D match to TRBD1 (5 bases). CDR1 is MNHNS and CDR2 is SASEGT in the germline V gene. This CDR3 is 18 amino acids long. V dropped 3 bases and J dropped 0 bases, with 20 bases sitting between them.

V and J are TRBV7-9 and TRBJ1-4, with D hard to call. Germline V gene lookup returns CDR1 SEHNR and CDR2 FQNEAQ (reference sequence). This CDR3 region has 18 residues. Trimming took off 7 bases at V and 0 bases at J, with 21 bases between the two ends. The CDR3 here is CASTTAGPLPATNEKLFF. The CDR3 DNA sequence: TGTGCCAGCACCACGGCGGGCCCGCTCCCCGCAACTAATGAAAAACTGTTTTTT.

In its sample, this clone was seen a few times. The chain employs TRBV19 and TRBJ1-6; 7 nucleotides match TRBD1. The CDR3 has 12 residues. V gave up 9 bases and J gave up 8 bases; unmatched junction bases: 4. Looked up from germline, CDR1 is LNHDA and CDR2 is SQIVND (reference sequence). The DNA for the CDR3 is TGTGCCAGCAGCACAGGGGATTCACCCCTCCACTTT. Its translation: CASSTGDSPLHF.

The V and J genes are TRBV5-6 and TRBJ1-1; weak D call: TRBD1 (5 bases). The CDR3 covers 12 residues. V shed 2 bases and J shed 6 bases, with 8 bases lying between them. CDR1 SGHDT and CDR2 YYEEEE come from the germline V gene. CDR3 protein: CASSFLGAEAFF. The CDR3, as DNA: TGTGCCAGCAGCTTTCTAGGGGCTGAAGCTTTCTTT.

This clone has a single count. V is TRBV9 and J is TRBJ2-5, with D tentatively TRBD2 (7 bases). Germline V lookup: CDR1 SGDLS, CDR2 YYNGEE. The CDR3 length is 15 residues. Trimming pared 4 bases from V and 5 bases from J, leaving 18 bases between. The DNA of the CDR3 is TGTGCCAGCAGCACCTCTAGCGGTCAGGGGGAGACCCAGTACTTC. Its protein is CASSTSSGQGETQYF.

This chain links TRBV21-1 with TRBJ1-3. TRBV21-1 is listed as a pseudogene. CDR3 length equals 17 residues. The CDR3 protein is CASSKGLNESSGNTIYF. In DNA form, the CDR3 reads TGTGCCAGCAGCAAAGGTCTGAATGAGAGCTCTGGAAACACCATATATTTT.

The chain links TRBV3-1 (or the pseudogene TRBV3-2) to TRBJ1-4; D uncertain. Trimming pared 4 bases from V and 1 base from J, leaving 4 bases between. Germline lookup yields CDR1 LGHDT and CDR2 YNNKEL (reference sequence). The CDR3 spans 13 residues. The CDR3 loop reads CASSRQTNEKLFF. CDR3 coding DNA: TGTGCCAGCAGCCGACAAACTAATGAAAAACTGTTTTTT.

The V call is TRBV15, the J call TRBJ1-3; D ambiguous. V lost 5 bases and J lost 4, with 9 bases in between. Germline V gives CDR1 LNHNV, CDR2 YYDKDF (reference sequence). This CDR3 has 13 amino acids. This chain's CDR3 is CATSSDWGNTIYF. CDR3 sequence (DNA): TGTGCCACCAGCTCTGACTGGGGAAACACCATATATTTT. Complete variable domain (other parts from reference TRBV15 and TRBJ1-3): DAMVIQNPRYQVTQFGKPVTLSCSQTLNHNVMYWYQQKSSQAPKLLFHYYDKDFNNEADTPDNFQSRRPNTSFCFLDIRSPGLGDTAMYLCATSSDWGNTIYFGEGSWLTVV.

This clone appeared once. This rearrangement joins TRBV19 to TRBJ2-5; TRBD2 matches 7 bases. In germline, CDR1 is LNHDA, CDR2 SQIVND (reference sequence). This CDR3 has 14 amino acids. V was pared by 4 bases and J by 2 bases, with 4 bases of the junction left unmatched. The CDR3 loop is CASSSERGQETQYF. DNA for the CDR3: TGTGCCAGTAGTAGTGAGCGGGGTCAAGAGACCCAGTACTTC.

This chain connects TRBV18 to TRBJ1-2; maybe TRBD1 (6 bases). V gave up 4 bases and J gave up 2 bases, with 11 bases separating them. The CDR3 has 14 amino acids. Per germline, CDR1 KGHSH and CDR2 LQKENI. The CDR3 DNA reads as TGTGCCAGCTCACGTTCGGACAGAAACTATGGCTACACCTTC. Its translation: CASSRSDRNYGYTF.

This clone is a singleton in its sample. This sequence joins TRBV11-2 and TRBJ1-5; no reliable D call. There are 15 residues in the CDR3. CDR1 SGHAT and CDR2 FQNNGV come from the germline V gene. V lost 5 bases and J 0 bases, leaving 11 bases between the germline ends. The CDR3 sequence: CASSQSGDSNQPQHF. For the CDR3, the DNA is TGTGCCAGCAGCCAGAGCGGAGATAGCAATCAGCCCCAGCATTTT.

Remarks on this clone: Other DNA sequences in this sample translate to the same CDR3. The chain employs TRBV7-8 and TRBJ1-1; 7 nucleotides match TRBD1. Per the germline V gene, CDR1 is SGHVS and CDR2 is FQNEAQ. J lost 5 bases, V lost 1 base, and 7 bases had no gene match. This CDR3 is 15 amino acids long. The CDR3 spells CASSLGNRGLTEAFF. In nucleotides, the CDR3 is TGTGCCAGCAGCTTAGGGAACAGGGGTTTGACTGAAGCTTTCTTT.

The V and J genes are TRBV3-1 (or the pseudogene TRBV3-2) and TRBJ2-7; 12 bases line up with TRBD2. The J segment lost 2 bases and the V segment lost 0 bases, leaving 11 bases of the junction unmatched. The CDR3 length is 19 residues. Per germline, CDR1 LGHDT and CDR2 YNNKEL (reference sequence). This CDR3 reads CASSQDPAPLAGGPYEQYF. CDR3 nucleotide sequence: TGTGCCAGCAGCCAAGATCCCGCGCCGCTAGCGGGGGGGCCCTACGAGCAGTACTTC.

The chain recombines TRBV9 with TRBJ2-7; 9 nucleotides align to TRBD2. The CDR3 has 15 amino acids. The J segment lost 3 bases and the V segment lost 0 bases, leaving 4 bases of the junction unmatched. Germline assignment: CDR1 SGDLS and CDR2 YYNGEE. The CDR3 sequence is CASSVGAGGHYEQYF. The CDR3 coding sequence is TGTGCCAGCAGCGTAGGAGCGGGGGGACACTACGAGCAGTACTTC.